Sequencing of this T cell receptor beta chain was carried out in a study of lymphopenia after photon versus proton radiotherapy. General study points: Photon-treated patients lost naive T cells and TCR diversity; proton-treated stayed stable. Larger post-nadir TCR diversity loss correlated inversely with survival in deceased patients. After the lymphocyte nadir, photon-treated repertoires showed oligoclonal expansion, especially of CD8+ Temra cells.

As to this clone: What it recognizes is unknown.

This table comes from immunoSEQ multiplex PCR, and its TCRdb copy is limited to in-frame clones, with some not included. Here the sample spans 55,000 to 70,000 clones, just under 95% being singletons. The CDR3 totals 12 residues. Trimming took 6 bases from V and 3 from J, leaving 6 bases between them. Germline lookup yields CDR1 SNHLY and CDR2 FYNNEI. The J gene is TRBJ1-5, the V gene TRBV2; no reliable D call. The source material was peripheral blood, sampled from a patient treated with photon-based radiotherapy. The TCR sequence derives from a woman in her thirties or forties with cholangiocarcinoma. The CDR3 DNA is TGTGCCAGCAGAGGTTCCAATCAGCCCCAGCATTTT. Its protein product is CASRGSNQPQHF.